This TCR beta chain derives from a study of T-cell reconstitution after alpha-beta-depleted transplantation in children. The library targeted TCRbeta and was prepared with unique molecular identifiers. TCRdb ran MiXCR on the PCR reads and lists one entry per CDR3 protein. In the table there are 300,000 to 400,000 distinct CDR3 sequences, 13% of which are singletons. In its sample, this clonotype was seen a few times. From germline, CDR1 is MGHDK and CDR2 SYGVNS. This CDR3 is 12 amino acids long. V lost 9 bases and J 5 bases, leaving 13 bases between the germline ends. The clonotype originates from a human donor who donated a stem cell graft to a child with Fanconi anemia. The J gene is TRBJ1-2, the V gene TRBV25-1, with D possibly TRBD1 on 5 matching bases. The sequencing here drew on PBMCs, taken from the stem cell graft. CDR3 loop: CASQSGTYGYTF. DNA of the CDR3: TGTGCCAGTCAGTCTGGGACGTATGGCTACACCTTC.